This TCR beta chain stems from a study of blood T cell repertoires in COVID-19. With V trimmed by 0 bases and J by 3 bases, 7 bases remained unmatched. This CDR3 has 16 residues. Germline CDR1 reads SGHTA; CDR2 reads FQGNSA. Clones were read by immunoSEQ multiplex PCR, and TCRdb kept only the in-frame ones, dropping some. The table has 65,000 or so clones, 65% to 85% seen once. Sequenced: peripheral blood. This chain uses TRBV7-2 with TRBJ2-7; 8 bases match TRBD1. The receptor comes from a human donor in a cohort sampled during active COVID-19. DNA for the CDR3: TGTGCCAGCAGCTTAGCGACAGGGGCCGTTGTCTACGAGCAGTACTTC. It codes for CASSLATGAVVYEQYF.